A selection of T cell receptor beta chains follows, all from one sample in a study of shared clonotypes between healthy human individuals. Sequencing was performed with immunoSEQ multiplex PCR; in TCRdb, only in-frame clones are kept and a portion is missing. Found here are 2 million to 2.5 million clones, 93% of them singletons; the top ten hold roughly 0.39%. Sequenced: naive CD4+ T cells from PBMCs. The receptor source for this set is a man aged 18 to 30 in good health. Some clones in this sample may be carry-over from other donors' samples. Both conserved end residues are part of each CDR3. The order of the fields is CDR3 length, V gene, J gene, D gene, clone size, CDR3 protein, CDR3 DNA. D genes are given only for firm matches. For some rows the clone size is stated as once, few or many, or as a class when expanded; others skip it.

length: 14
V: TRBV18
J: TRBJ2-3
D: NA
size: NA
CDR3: CASSPGFPADTQYF
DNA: TGTGCCAGCTCACCGGGTTTCCCTGCAGATACGCAGTATTTT

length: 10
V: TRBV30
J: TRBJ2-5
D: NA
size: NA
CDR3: CAWEQETQYF
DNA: TGTGCCTGGGAGCAAGAGACCCAGTACTTC

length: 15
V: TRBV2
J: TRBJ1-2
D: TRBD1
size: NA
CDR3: CASHGEDRANYGYTF
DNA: TGTGCCAGCCATGGAGAAGACAGGGCTAACTATGGCTACACCTTC

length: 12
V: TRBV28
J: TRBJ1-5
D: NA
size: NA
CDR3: CASSIPNQPQHF
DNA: TGTGCCAGCAGTATCCCAAATCAGCCCCAGCATTTT

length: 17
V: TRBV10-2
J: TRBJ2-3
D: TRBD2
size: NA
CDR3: CASSPTQLAGGFDTQYF
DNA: TGCGCCAGCAGCCCAACTCAGCTAGCGGGAGGGTTCGATACGCAGTATTTT

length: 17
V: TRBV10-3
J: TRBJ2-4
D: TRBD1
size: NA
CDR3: CAISERWGQLAKNIQYF
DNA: TGTGCCATCAGTGAGCGGTGGGGACAGTTAGCCAAAAACATTCAGTACTTC

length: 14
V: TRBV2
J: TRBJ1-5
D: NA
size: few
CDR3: CASSDRSKNQPQHF
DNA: TGTGCCAGCAGTGACAGGTCGAAAAATCAGCCCCAGCATTTT

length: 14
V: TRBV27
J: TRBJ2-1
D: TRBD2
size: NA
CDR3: CASSWGGLANEQFF
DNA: TGTGCCAGCAGTTGGGGGGGACTAGCAAATGAGCAGTTCTTC

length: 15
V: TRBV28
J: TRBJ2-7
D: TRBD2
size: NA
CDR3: CASSSEGLADYEQYF
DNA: TGTGCCAGCAGTTCAGAGGGACTAGCGGATTACGAGCAGTACTTC

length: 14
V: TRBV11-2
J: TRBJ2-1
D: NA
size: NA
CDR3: CASSSDVSYNEQFF
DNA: TGTGCCAGCAGCTCGGACGTCTCCTACAATGAGCAGTTCTTC

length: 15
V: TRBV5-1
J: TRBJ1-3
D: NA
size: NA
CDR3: CASRDLKGGGNTIYF
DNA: TGCGCCAGCAGGGATTTGAAGGGCGGGGGAAACACCATATATTTT

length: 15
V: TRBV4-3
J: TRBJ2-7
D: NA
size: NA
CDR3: CASSQVAGAGYEQYF
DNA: TGCGCCAGCAGCCAAGTAGCTGGGGCCGGTTACGAGCAGTACTTC

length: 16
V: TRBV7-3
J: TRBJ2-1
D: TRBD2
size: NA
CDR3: CASSRFGTSGSNEQFF
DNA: TGTGCCAGCAGCCGATTCGGGACTAGCGGGAGTAATGAGCAGTTCTTC

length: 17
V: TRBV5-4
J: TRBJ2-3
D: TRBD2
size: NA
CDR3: CASSLTLAGVRTDTQYF
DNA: TGTGCCAGCAGCTTGACCCTAGCGGGAGTGAGGACAGATACGCAGTATTTT

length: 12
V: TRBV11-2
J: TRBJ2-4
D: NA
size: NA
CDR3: CASSLVRDTRYF
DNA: TGTGCCAGCAGCTTAGTTAGGGACACTAGGTACTTC

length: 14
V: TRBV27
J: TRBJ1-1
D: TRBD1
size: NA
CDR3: CASSLQGGVTEAFF
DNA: TGTGCCAGCAGTTTACAGGGGGGAGTCACTGAAGCTTTCTTT

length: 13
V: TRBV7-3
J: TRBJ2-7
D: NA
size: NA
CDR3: CASSLMPEGEQYF
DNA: TGTGCCAGCAGCTTAATGCCTGAGGGGGAGCAGTACTTC

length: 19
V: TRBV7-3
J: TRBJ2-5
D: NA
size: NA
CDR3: CASSLDQMTARGGQETQYF
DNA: TGTGCCAGCAGCCTAGACCAGATGACAGCCAGGGGCGGACAAGAGACCCAGTACTTC

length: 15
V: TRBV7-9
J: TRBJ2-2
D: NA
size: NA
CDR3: CASSLTLQSTGELFF
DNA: TGTGCCAGCAGCTTAACCTTACAGTCCACCGGGGAGCTGTTTTTT

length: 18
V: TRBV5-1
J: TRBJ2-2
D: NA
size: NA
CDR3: CASSLEARGAANTGELFF
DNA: TGCGCCAGCAGCTTGGAAGCCCGGGGGGCGGCGAACACCGGGGAGCTGTTTTTT

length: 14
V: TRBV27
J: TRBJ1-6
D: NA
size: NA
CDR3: CASSPRGGNSPLHF
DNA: TGTGCCAGCAGCCCACGGGGCGGAAATTCACCCCTCCACTTT

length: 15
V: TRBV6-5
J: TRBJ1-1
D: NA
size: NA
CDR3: CASSSVRERGTEAFF
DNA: TGTGCCAGCAGTTCTGTCAGGGAACGGGGCACTGAAGCTTTCTTT

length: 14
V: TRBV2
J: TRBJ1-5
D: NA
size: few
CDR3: CASGLEGAGQPQHF
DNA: TGTGCCAGCGGCCTAGAGGGCGCCGGGCAGCCCCAGCATTTT

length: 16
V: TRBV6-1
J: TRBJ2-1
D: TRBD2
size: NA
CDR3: CASSEGLPGGPREQFF
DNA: TGTGCCAGCAGTGAAGGACTCCCGGGAGGGCCGAGGGAGCAGTTCTTC

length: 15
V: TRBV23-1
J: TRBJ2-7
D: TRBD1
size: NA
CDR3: CASSLIRGRGYEQYF
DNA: TGCGCCAGCAGTCTCATCAGGGGGCGCGGGTACGAGCAGTACTTC

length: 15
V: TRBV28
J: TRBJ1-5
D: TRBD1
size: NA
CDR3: CASSLSQGVGQPQHF
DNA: TGTGCCAGCAGTTTATCCCAGGGGGTCGGGCAGCCCCAGCATTTT

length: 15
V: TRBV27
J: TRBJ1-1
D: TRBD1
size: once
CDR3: CASSLSQGARAEAFF
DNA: TGTGCCAGCAGTTTATCACAGGGGGCGAGGGCTGAAGCTTTCTTT

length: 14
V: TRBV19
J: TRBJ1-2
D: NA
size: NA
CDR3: CASSNTGRNYGYTF
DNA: TGTGCCAGTAGTAATACGGGACGCAACTATGGCTACACCTTC

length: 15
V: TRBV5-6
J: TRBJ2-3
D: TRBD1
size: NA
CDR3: CASSSPGQPSDTQYF
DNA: TGTGCCAGCAGCTCTCCGGGACAGCCTTCGGATACGCAGTATTTT

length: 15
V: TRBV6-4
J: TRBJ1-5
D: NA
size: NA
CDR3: CANVSSKRGNQPQHF
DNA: TGTGCCAACGTATCTTCCAAGAGGGGCAATCAGCCCCAGCATTTT

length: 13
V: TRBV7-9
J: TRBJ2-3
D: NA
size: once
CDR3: CASSSRGTDTQYF
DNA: TGTGCCAGCAGTTCCCGGGGCACAGATACGCAGTATTTT

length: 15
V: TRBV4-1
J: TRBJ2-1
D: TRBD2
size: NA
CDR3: CASTGSSGADNEQFF
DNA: TGCGCCAGCACCGGTAGTAGCGGGGCGGACAATGAGCAGTTCTTC

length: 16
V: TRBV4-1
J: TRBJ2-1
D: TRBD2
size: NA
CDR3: CASSQDRLAAYNEQFF
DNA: TGCGCCAGCAGCCAAGACAGACTAGCGGCCTACAATGAGCAGTTCTTC

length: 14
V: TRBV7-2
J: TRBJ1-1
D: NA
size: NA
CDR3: CASSPQGRNTEAFF
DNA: TGTGCCAGCAGCCCCCAGGGCAGGAACACTGAAGCTTTCTTT

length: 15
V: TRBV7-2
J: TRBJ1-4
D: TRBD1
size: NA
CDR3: CASSNRQGLGEKLFF
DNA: TGTGCCAGCAGCAATCGACAGGGCTTAGGGGAAAAACTGTTTTTT

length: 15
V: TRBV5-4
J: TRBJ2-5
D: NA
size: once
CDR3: CASSLAGRNQETQYF
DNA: TGTGCCAGCAGCTTGGCAGGGCGAAACCAAGAGACCCAGTACTTC

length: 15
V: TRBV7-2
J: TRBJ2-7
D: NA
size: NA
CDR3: CASSLYPQNSYEQYF
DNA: TGTGCCAGCAGCTTATACCCCCAGAACTCCTACGAGCAGTACTTC

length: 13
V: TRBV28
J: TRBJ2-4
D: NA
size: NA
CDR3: CASTQPSRNIQYF
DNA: TGTGCCAGCACTCAACCCAGCAGAAACATTCAGTACTTC

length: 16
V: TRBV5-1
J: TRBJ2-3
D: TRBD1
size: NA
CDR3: CASSVGQGRGTDTQYF
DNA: TGCGCCAGCAGCGTTGGACAGGGAAGAGGCACAGATACGCAGTATTTT

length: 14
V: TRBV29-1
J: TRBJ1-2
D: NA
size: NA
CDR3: CSVGAPDGDYGYTF
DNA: TGCAGCGTTGGGGCCCCAGACGGAGACTATGGCTACACCTTC

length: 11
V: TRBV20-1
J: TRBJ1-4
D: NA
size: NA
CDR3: CAGGTNEKLFF
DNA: TGTGCTGGGGGGACTAATGAAAAACTGTTTTTT

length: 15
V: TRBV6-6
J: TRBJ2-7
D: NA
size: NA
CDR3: CASSLGRLDTYEQYF
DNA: TGTGCCAGCAGCCTCGGACGGTTAGATACCTACGAGCAGTACTTC

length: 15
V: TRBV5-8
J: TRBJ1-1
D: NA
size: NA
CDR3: CASSPNRDTRRLAFF
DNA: TGTGCCAGCAGCCCGAACCGGGACACGCGGCGACTAGCTTTCTTT

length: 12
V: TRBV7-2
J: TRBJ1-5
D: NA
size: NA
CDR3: CASSLPWGPQHF
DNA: TGTGCCAGCAGCCTCCCGTGGGGGCCCCAGCATTTT

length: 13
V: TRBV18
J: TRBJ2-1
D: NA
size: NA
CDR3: CASSPGREYEQFF
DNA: TGTGCCAGCTCACCAGGTCGGGAATATGAGCAGTTCTTC

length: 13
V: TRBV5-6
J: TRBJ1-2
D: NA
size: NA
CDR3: CASSSGGSYGYTF
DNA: TGTGCCAGCAGCTCGGGAGGGAGCTATGGCTACACCTTC

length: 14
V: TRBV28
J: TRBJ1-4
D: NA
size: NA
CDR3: CASSLGGSREKLFF
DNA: TGTGCCAGCAGTTTGGGCGGATCGAGGGAAAAACTGTTTTTT

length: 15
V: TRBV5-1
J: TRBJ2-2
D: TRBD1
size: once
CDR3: CASSSRGSWSGELFF
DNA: TGCGCCAGCAGCTCCAGGGGGAGTTGGTCAGGGGAGCTGTTTTTT

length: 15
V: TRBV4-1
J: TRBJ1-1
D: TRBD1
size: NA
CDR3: CASSQGGQGDTEAFF
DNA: TGCGCCAGCAGCCAAGGTGGACAGGGGGACACTGAAGCTTTCTTT

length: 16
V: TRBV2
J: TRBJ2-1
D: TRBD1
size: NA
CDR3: CASSEGTGPLHNEQFF
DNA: TGTGCCAGCAGTGAAGGGACAGGGCCCCTACACAATGAGCAGTTCTTC

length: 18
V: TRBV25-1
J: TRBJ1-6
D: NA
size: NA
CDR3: CASSEIRWGSSYNSPLHF
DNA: TGTGCCAGCAGTGAGATTCGGTGGGGCAGCTCCTATAATTCACCCCTCCACTTT

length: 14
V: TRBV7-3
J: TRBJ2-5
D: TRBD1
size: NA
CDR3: CASSRTGGRETQYF
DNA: TGTGCCAGCAGCCGGACAGGGGGCAGAGAGACCCAGTACTTC

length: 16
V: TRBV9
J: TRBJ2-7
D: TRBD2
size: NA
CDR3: CASSPYGTSGVYEQYF
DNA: TGTGCCAGCAGCCCCTACGGGACTAGCGGAGTCTACGAGCAGTACTTC

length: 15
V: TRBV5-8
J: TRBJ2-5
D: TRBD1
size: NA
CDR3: CASSSWDRGRETQYF
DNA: TGTGCCAGCAGCTCCTGGGACAGGGGGCGGGAGACCCAGTACTTC

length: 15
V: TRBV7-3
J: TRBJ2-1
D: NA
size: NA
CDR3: CASSLRSAAYNEQFF
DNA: TGTGCCAGCAGTCTAAGGTCAGCGGCCTACAATGAGCAGTTCTTC

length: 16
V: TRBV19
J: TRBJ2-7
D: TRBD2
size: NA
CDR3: CASSNRFGLAGWKQYF
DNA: TGTGCCAGTAGCAACCGGTTCGGACTAGCGGGTTGGAAGCAGTACTTC

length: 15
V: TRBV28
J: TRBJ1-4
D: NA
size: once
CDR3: CASSWARATNEKLFF
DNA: TGTGCCAGCAGCTGGGCGAGGGCAACTAATGAAAAACTGTTTTTT

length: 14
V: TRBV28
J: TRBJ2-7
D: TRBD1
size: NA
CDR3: CASRKTGRGNEQYF
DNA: TGTGCCAGCAGGAAGACAGGGCGAGGGAACGAGCAGTACTTC

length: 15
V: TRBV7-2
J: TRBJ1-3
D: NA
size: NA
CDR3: CASSLQAGSGNTIYF
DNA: TGTGCCAGCAGCCTTCAGGCAGGGTCTGGAAACACCATATATTTT